These T cell receptor beta chains were read from a single sample in a study of cytomegalovirus exposure and HLA in healthy donors. Assay used: immunoSEQ multiplex PCR; TCRdb lists only in-frame clones, some missing. The data contain around 30,000 clones, roughly two fifths of them singletons. Sequenced: PBMCs. The receptors stem from a woman aged 45-65 years in good health and CMV-seronegative. Each CDR3 is given with its conserved first and last residue. A D gene is named only where the DNA matches it firmly. Size values are once, few and many counts, or a class for expanded clones, and some rows have none.

TRBD1 | TRBJ2-5 | TRBV11-2 | NA | CASSLGTGGEKTQYF | TGTGCCAGCAGCTTAGGGACAGGGGGTGAGAAGACCCAGTACTTC
NA | TRBJ1-2 | TRBV30 | NA | CAWRPAGVMNYGYTF | TGTGCCTGGAGGCCCGCCGGAGTAATGAACTATGGCTACACCTTC
TRBD2 | TRBJ2-1 | TRBV5-4 | few | CASSPRTSGGANEQFF | TGTGCCAGCAGCCCCCGGACTAGCGGGGGGGCAAATGAGCAGTTCTTC
NA | TRBJ2-1 | TRBV4-2 | NA | CASSQVSGMSSYNEQFF | TGTGCCAGCAGCCAAGTATCGGGGATGAGCTCCTACAATGAGCAGTTCTTC
TRBD2 | TRBJ2-6 | TRBV28 | few | CASSSGLAGGRAGANVLTF | TGTGCCAGCAGTTCGGGACTAGCGGGAGGTAGGGCTGGGGCCAACGTCCTGACTTTC
NA | TRBJ2-4 | TRBV6-5 | NA | CASSSTPVLAKNIQYF | TGTGCCAGCAGTTCTACCCCCGTCCTAGCCAAAAACATTCAGTACTTC
NA | TRBJ2-2 | TRBV27 | few | CASSVQVTGELFF | TGTGCCAGCAGTGTACAGGTCACCGGGGAGCTGTTTTTT
TRBD2 | TRBJ2-1 | TRBV11-2 | NA | CASSLGTAGGLDEQFF | TGTGCCAGCAGCTTAGGTACTGCGGGGGGGCTGGATGAGCAGTTCTTC
TRBD2 | TRBJ2-7 | TRBV7-8 | NA | CASLGRGPHEQYF | TGTGCCAGCCTGGGGAGGGGCCCTCACGAGCAGTACTTC
TRBD1 | TRBJ2-2 | TRBV28 | NA | CASSSWDRNTGELFF | TGTGCCAGCAGTTCTTGGGACAGAAACACCGGGGAGCTGTTTTTT
TRBD1 | TRBJ1-1 | TRBV19 | NA | CASSIAGGAWRTAATEAFF | TGTGCCAGTAGTATAGCAGGGGGCGCATGGAGAACGGCGGCGACTGAAGCTTTCTTT
NA | TRBJ2-5 | TRBV7-6 | few | CASSRGLQETQYF | TGTGCCAGCAGCCGAGGGCTGCAAGAGACCCAGTACTTC
NA | TRBJ2-1 | TRBV2 | NA | CASNPPLALSYNEQFF | TGTGCCAGCAATCCCCCCCTAGCTCTCTCCTACAATGAGCAGTTCTTC
TRBD1 | TRBJ2-2 | TRBV5-5 | NA | CASSLMGQGVTGELFF | TGTGCCAGCAGCTTGATGGGACAGGGTGTCACCGGGGAGCTGTTTTTT
TRBD2 | TRBJ2-7 | TRBV12-5 | NA | CASGPYLTSGGEQYF | TGTGCTAGTGGTCCTTATCTAACTAGCGGGGGGGAGCAGTACTTC
NA | TRBJ1-6 | TRBV19 | NA | CASTSYNSPLHF | TGTGCCAGTACGTCCTATAATTCACCCCTCCACTTT
NA | TRBJ2-7 | TRBV5-4 | few | CASSLVGSEQYF | TGTGCCAGCAGCTTGGTGGGGAGCGAGCAGTACTTC
NA | TRBJ1-1 | TRBV5-8 | NA | CASSLRGGLNTEAFF | TGTGCCAGCAGCCTGCGAGGAGGATTGAACACTGAAGCTTTCTTT
NA | TRBJ2-5 | TRBV29-1 | NA | CSVEEVVEGTQYF | TGCAGCGTTGAGGAAGTAGTGGAGGGGACCCAGTACTTC
TRBD1 | TRBJ1-2 | TRBV10-2 | NA | CAIQGAGDYGYTF | TGCGCCATCCAGGGGGCGGGCGACTATGGCTACACCTTC
NA | TRBJ2-2 | TRBV2 | once | CASTRDMMSGELFF | TGTGCCAGCACGAGGGACATGATGAGCGGGGAGCTGTTTTTT
NA | TRBJ2-3 | TRBV30 | NA | CAWRGLRPTDTQYF | TGTGCCTGGCGCGGACTTCGCCCCACAGATACGCAGTATTTT
NA | TRBJ2-1 | TRBV4-1 | few | CASSQGSMDSWAEQFF | TGCGCCAGCAGCCAAGGGAGTATGGACAGTTGGGCTGAGCAGTTCTTC
NA | TRBJ2-1 | TRBV10-1 | NA | CASSGPGYNEQFF | TGCGCCAGCAGTGGCCCCGGCTACAATGAGCAGTTCTTC
TRBD1 | TRBJ2-2 | TRBV5-1 | NA | CASSLSGGFEAGELFF | TGCGCCAGCAGCTTATCAGGGGGATTCGAGGCCGGGGAGCTGTTTTTT
TRBD1 | TRBJ2-7 | TRBV29-1 | NA | CSVEEGLNRGSYEQYF | TGCAGCGTTGAAGAGGGTTTGAACAGGGGTTCCTACGAGCAGTACTTC
TRBD1 | TRBJ2-7 | TRBV5-4 | NA | CASSFERGRYEQYF | TGTGCCAGCAGCTTTGAGAGGGGGCGGTACGAGCAGTACTTC
TRBD1 | TRBJ1-3 | TRBV2 | NA | CASDTGGGNTIYF | TGTGCCAGCGATACAGGGGGCGGAAACACCATATATTTT
TRBD2 | TRBJ2-7 | TRBV4-1 | few | CASSLLPPLAGYSYEQYF | TGCGCCAGCAGCCTCCTTCCCCCCCTAGCGGGGTACTCCTACGAGCAGTACTTC
NA | TRBJ1-3 | TRBV9 | few | CASSEGGSGNTIYF | TGTGCCAGCAGCGAGGGAGGGTCGGGAAACACCATATATTTT
TRBD2 | TRBJ2-7 | TRBV10-3 | few | CAISTSGGSSYEQYF | TGTGCCATCAGTACTAGCGGGGGGAGCTCCTACGAGCAGTACTTC
TRBD1 | TRBJ1-2 | TRBV6-6 | NA | CASTTQGAANYGYTF | TGTGCCAGCACCACACAGGGGGCCGCTAACTATGGCTACACCTTC
NA | TRBJ2-5 | TRBV28 | few | CASALGGETQYF | TGTGCCAGCGCATTAGGAGGGGAGACCCAGTACTTC
TRBD2 | TRBJ2-3 | TRBV11-3 | few | CASSPNSGGGTDTQYF | TGTGCCAGCAGCCCCAACAGCGGGGGGGGCACAGATACGCAGTATTTT
TRBD2 | TRBJ2-1 | TRBV5-1 | NA | CASSWDGTKYNEQFF | TGCGCCAGCAGCTGGGACGGGACTAAATACAATGAGCAGTTCTTC
NA | TRBJ1-3 | TRBV7-6 | NA | CASSLRQVSGNTIYF | TGTGCCAGCAGCTTAAGACAGGTCTCTGGAAACACCATATATTTT
TRBD1 | TRBJ1-2 | TRBV14 | few | CASSPWTGGLYGYTF | TGTGCCAGCAGCCCTTGGACAGGGGGCCTGTATGGCTACACCTTC
TRBD1 | TRBJ2-7 | TRBV5-4 | NA | CASSLEQGLYEQYF | TGTGCCAGCAGCTTGGAACAGGGGCTCTACGAGCAGTACTTC
NA | TRBJ2-5 | TRBV27 | few | CASNPDPHPLQETQYF | TGTGCCAGCAATCCAGACCCCCACCCACTACAAGAGACCCAGTACTTC
TRBD1 | TRBJ2-2 | TRBV5-6 | NA | CASSSSPTGGLGTGELFF | TGTGCCAGCAGCTCGTCCCCCACAGGGGGTTTGGGCACCGGGGAGCTGTTTTTT
TRBD2 | TRBJ2-2 | TRBV7-2 | NA | CASSFFGTKVF | TGTGCCAGCAGCTTCTTTGGGACTAAGGTTTTT
TRBD1 | TRBJ1-5 | TRBV4-2 | NA | CASSQDGGQEGQPQHF | TGTGCCAGCAGCCAAGATGGTGGACAGGAAGGTCAGCCCCAGCATTTT
NA | TRBJ1-1 | TRBV30 | few | CAWSVRGLGNTEAFF | TGTGCCTGGAGTGTACGCGGGTTGGGGAACACTGAAGCTTTCTTT
NA | TRBJ2-1 | TRBV10-2 | NA | CASSDSLSYNEQFF | TGCGCCAGCAGTGACAGTCTCTCCTACAATGAGCAGTTCTTC
NA | TRBJ2-5 | TRBV10-3 | few | CAISELRGQETQYF | TGTGCCATCAGTGAGCTTAGGGGGCAAGAGACCCAGTACTTC
TRBD1 | TRBJ2-7 | TRBV18 | NA | CASSPVGTGNSYEQYF | TGTGCCAGCTCACCAGTGGGGACAGGGAACTCCTACGAGCAGTACTTC
NA | TRBJ2-7 | TRBV5-1 | few | CASSSPRLGVEQYF | TGCGCCAGCAGCTCCCCAAGATTGGGAGTCGAGCAGTACTTC
NA | TRBJ1-2 | TRBV19 | NA | CASSISQGIMEGYTF | TGTGCCAGTAGTATTTCCCAGGGAATAATGGAGGGCTACACCTTC
NA | TRBJ2-6 | TRBV6-1 | NA | CATENSSGANVLTF | TGTGCCACCGAAAACAGCTCTGGGGCCAACGTCCTGACTTTC
TRBD1 | TRBJ1-3 | TRBV15 | NA | CATSREGTASGNTIYF | TGTGCCACCAGCAGAGAGGGGACAGCCTCTGGAAACACCATATATTTT
NA | TRBJ1-6 | TRBV7-2 | NA | CASSLERSYNSPLHF | TGTGCCAGCAGCTTGGAGAGGTCCTATAATTCACCCCTCCACTTT
NA | TRBJ1-5 | TRBV19 | NA | CARRLHSHQPQHF | TGTGCCAGAAGACTCCACTCTCATCAGCCCCAGCATTTT
NA | TRBJ1-1 | TRBV7-2 | once | CASSSSGVTEAFF | TGTGCCAGCAGCTCCTCCGGAGTCACTGAAGCTTTCTTT